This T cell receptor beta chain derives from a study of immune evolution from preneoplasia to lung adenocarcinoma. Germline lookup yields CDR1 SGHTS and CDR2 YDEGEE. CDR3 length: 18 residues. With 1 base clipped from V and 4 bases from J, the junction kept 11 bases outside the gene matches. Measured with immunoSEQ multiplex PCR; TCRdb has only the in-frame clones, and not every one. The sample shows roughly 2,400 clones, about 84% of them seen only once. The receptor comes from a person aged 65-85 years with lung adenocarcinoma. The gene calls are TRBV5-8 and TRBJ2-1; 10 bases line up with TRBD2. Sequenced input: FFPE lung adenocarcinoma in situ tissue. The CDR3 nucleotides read TGTGCCAGCAGCTTGAGGGAGCGGGAGGGCCTAAGGTACAATGAGCAGTTCTTC. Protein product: CASSLREREGLRYNEQFF.